The next 12 T cell receptor beta chains were all read from a single sample in a study of cytomegalovirus exposure and HLA in healthy donors. Some clones are missing from TCRdb's copy, which holds only in-frame ones; the method was immunoSEQ multiplex PCR. The sample consists of about 140,000 clones, around 93% of them appearing once. Sample: PBMCs. These receptors were obtained from a young man in good health and CMV-seropositive.

This clone has a handful of counts. CDR3 region: CASSLFSLRDRSSYEQYF. The CDR3 DNA reads TGTGCCAGCAGTTTATTTTCATTGCGGGACAGATCCTCCTACGAGCAGTACTTC. The chain links TRBV28 to TRBJ2-7, with D perhaps matching TRBD1 (7 bases). The CDR3 consists of 18 residues. Trimming removed 1 base at V and 0 bases at J, with 19 bases between. Germline CDR1 is MDHEN and CDR2 is SYDVKM.

The chain links TRBV10-1 to TRBJ2-2; possibly TRBD1 for D (5 bases). The CDR3 is 22 residues long. Between the trimmed V and J ends, which lost 0 bases and 2 bases, there was a span of 28 bases. Germline CDR1 and CDR2: WNHNN and SYGVQD (reference sequence). The CDR3 bases are TGCGCCAGCAGTGAGTCGTTTGAGGTCTTGAGTCTATGGGGCATCAACACCGGGGAGCTGTTTTTT. Protein sequence: CASSESFEVLSLWGINTGELFF.

As regards this clone: The junction shows a germline mismatch at one end, possibly a read error. The rearrangement uses TRBV6-1 and TRBJ1-5; the match to TRBD1 covers 8 bases. Germline values: CDR1 MNHNS, CDR2 SASEGT. This CDR3 has 15 residues. In DNA form, the CDR3 reads TGCGCCGCTTTAAACGGACAGGGCGGCAATCAGCCCCAGCATTTT. It translates to CAALNGQGGNQPQHF.

This clone appeared a single time. The rearrangement links TRBV9 to TRBJ2-5; 11 bases are a match to TRBD2. The germline V gene encodes CDR1 SGDLS and CDR2 YYNGEE. There are 13 residues in the CDR3. V trimming: 0 bases; J trimming: 11 bases; junction bases outside the gene matches: 3. CDR3 loop: CASSVESSGRQYF. CDR3 coding DNA: TGTGCCAGCAGCGTAGAGTCTAGCGGGAGGCAGTACTTC.

The CDR3 loop is CASSSTGRSYEQYF. In nucleotides, the CDR3 is TGTGCCAGCTCATCTACAGGGCGCTCCTACGAGCAGTACTTC. The V and J genes are TRBV18 and TRBJ2-7; TRBD1 is a possible D gene (6 bases). CDR3 length: 14 amino acids. Trimming left V 5 bases short and J 0 bases short, with 11 bases between. Germline CDR1 KGHSH, CDR2 LQKENI.

J is TRBJ2-1 and V is TRBV29-1; TRBD2 agrees at 12 bases. The CDR3 is 16 amino acids. V lost 7 bases, J lost 4 bases, and 11 bases stayed unmatched. Germline V lookup: CDR1 SQVTM, CDR2 ANQGSEA. The CDR3 reads CSAVLLAGGLYNEQFF. CDR3 nucleotide sequence: TGCAGCGCTGTATTACTAGCGGGAGGACTATACAATGAGCAGTTCTTC.

The chain links TRBV28 to TRBJ2-2, with 9 positions matching TRBD1. This CDR3 spans 15 amino acids. V was clipped by 6 bases and J by 6 bases; unmatched bases: 8. The germline V gene encodes CDR1 MDHEN and CDR2 SYDVKM. The CDR3 here is CASRIGQGSPGELFF. CDR3 nucleotides: TGTGCCAGCAGGATCGGACAGGGGAGCCCCGGGGAGCTGTTTTTT.

This sequence joins TRBV6-1 and TRBJ2-5, with D perhaps matching TRBD2 (5 bases). This CDR3 comprises 13 residues. CDR1 and CDR2 from the germline V gene are MNHNS and SASEGT. Trimming removed 4 bases at V and 4 bases at J, with 10 bases between. CDR3 region: CASSGTRGETQYF. The CDR3 nucleotides read TGTGCCAGCAGTGGGACCCGGGGAGAGACCCAGTACTTC.

The V call is TRBV27, the J call TRBJ1-1; TRBD1 matches at 8 bases. This CDR3 has 14 amino acids. V gave up 6 bases and J gave up 1 base; unmatched junction bases: 4. The germline gives CDR1 MNHEY, CDR2 SMNVEV (reference sequence). In DNA, the CDR3 is TGTGCCAGCAGACCACAGGGGGAGAACACTGAAGCTTTCTTT. Amino acid sequence: CASRPQGENTEAFF.

About this clone: The DNA is omitted, as the CDR3 cannot be located on it reliably, and the CDR3 follows TCRdb's listing. The CDR3 loop is CASTSVNGGRWGEQFF. The chain joins TRBV19 to TRBJ2-1; the table calls TRBD2, which could not be checked here. Per germline, CDR1 LNHDA and CDR2 SQIVND (reference sequence). Counting both end residues, the CDR3 totals 16 amino acids.

The rearrangement uses TRBV29-1 and TRBJ2-1, with 7 bases that match TRBD2. Germline-derived CDR1 and CDR2 are SQVTM and ANQGSEA. The CDR3 totals 16 residues. The J segment lost 1 base and the V segment lost 4 bases, leaving 10 bases of the junction unmatched. The CDR3 is CSVAGLAGESYNEQFF. The CDR3 DNA reads as TGCAGCGTTGCGGGACTGGCGGGAGAGTCCTACAATGAGCAGTTCTTC.

J is TRBJ1-3 and V is TRBV2; the D gene is possibly TRBD1 (5 bases). Trimming pared 6 bases from V and 8 bases from J, leaving 17 bases between. The CDR3 runs to 14 residues. The germline V gene has CDR1 SNHLY and CDR2 FYNNEI. The CDR3 sequence is CASSITGRLDTIYF. DNA of the CDR3: TGTGCCAGCAGCATAACAGGAAGGCTTGACACCATATATTTT. Complete variable domain (other parts from reference TRBV2 and TRBJ1-3): EPEVTQTPSHQVTQMGQEVILRCVPISNHLYFYWYRQILGQKVEFLVSFYNNEISEKSEIFDDQFSVERPDGSNFTLKIRSTKLEDSAMYFCASSITGRLDTIYFGEGSWLTVV.